Included here is one T cell receptor beta chain sequence, with context. Its antigen is undetermined. The data belong to a study of blood T cells in healthy people across ages. Study-wide findings and caveats: Because donor CMV status was unknown, expanded clonotype changes were possibly confounded. Naive CD4+ cell counts and diversity both ran higher in long-lived than in aged donors. Per million T cells, the diversity of TCR beta decreased roughly linearly as age advanced.

The CDR3 contains 14 residues. The V gene's germline CDR1 is SNHLY and CDR2 FYNNEI. V was clipped by 4 bases and J by 5 bases, with 14 bases between them. The authors ran a second PCR of roughly 6 to 12 cycles using a sample-barcoded 5' primer and a J-beta primer mix. TCRdb reprocessed the 5' RACE reads with MiXCR, giving one entry per CDR3 protein. The table shows approximately 800,000 distinct CDR3 sequences, with approximately 65% occurring only once. The sample comprised blood. The receptor's source is a man younger than 40 in good health. This chain joins TRBV2 and TRBJ2-5; D remains ambiguous. CDR3 coding DNA: TGTGCCAGCAGTGTACGGCATCCGCCGGAGACCCAGTACTTC. Translating it yields CASSVRHPPETQYF.